These 7 T cell receptor beta chains share one sample of origin, sequenced in a study of shared clonotypes between healthy human individuals. TCRdb keeps only in-frame clones here, not all; method: immunoSEQ multiplex PCR. The sample has 400,000 to 500,000 clones, 79% seen once. Sequencing input: PBMCs. These receptor sequences come from a woman in her thirties or forties in good health. Some clones in this sample may be carry-over from other donors' samples.

The chain combines TRBV7-9 with TRBJ2-7; a possible D gene is TRBD1 (6 bases). The CDR3 spans 14 residues. The V and J ends lost 4 bases and 0 bases respectively, with 10 bases between them. The V gene's germline CDR1 is SEHNR and CDR2 FQNEAQ (reference sequence). The CDR3 region has the DNA TGTGCCAGCAGCTCCGGGACACTCTCCTACGAGCAGTACTTC. Amino acids: CASSSGTLSYEQYF.

With regard to this clone: Mismatch with germline at one junction end may stem from a read error. This chain connects TRBV6-1 to TRBJ2-7; D may be TRBD1 or TRBD2 (5 bases each). Germline V gene data show CDR1 as MNHNS and CDR2 as SASEGT. The CDR3 runs to 15 residues. The CDR3 DNA reads as TGCGCCAGCAGTAACGGACAATTCGGGAACTACGAGCAGTACTTC. Amino acids: CASSNGQFGNYEQYF.

V is TRBV7-9 and J is TRBJ2-7, with TRBD2 matching over 13 bases. This CDR3 contains 16 residues. With 4 bases clipped from V and 4 bases from J, the junction kept 7 bases outside the gene matches. Germline CDR1 and CDR2: SEHNR and FQNEAQ (reference sequence). The chain's CDR3 is CASSSGTSGIGYEQYF. The CDR3 DNA is TGTGCCAGCAGCTCCGGGACTAGCGGGATTGGGTACGAGCAGTACTTC.

This chain uses TRBV28 with TRBJ1-2; D gene ambiguous. This CDR3 comprises 14 residues. Deletions cut 3 bases from V and 2 bases from J, with 10 bases between. Per germline, CDR1 MDHEN and CDR2 SYDVKM. CDR3 DNA: TGTGCCAGCAGTTTTGGACCCTCAAACTATGGCTACACCTTC. Amino acids: CASSFGPSNYGYTF.

Details on this clone: The same CDR3 also results from other DNA sequences found in this sample. The rearrangement uses TRBV20-1 and TRBJ2-2; D unresolved. The V end lost 4 bases, the J end lost 6 bases, and 6 bases lay between the germline ends. CDR3 length: 11 amino acids. CDR1 and CDR2 from the germline V gene are DFQATT and SNEGSKA (reference sequence). The CDR3 nucleotides are TGCAGTGCTAATCCCCCCGGGGAGCTGTTTTTT. It yields the protein CSANPPGELFF.

V gene TRBV25-1 combines with J gene TRBJ2-5, with D possibly matching TRBD1 (6 bases). The CDR3 runs to 16 residues. CDR1 is MGHDK, CDR2 SYGVNS, per germline. V was cut by 3 bases and J by 4 bases, with 18 bases left in between. CDR3 in DNA: TGTGCCAGCAGTGATCCAGGGGACCAGGAAAGAGAGACCCAGTACTTC. It translates to CASSDPGDQERETQYF. The full variable domain, rest sourced from reference TRBV25-1 and TRBJ2-5, is EADIYQTPRYLVIGTGKKITLECSQTMGHDKMYWYQQDPGMELHLIHYSYGVNSTEKGDLSSESTVSRIRTEHFPLTLESARPSHTSQYLCASSDPGDQERETQYFGPGTRLLVL.

V gene TRBV7-6 combines with J gene TRBJ2-3; 7 nucleotides line up with TRBD2. Germline-derived CDR1 and CDR2 are SGHVS and FNYEAQ. V was pared by 2 bases and J by 1 base, with 6 bases of the junction left unmatched. The CDR3 consists of 16 residues. CDR3 sequence: CASSLTRGSRTDTQYF. The DNA for the CDR3 is TGTGCCAGCAGCTTAACGCGCGGGAGTCGCACAGATACGCAGTATTTT.